These 12 T cell receptor beta chains were sequenced from one sample in a study of blood T cell repertoires in COVID-19 (TCRdb year 2020). Libraries were built with the immunoSEQ multiplex PCR assay. TCRdb took over this immuneACCESS table, retaining in-frame rearrangements with V and J assigned. Such tables are incomplete; in checked studies, under half of the missing clones stem from an unresolved V gene, and the remainder is unexplained. For this sample there are 200,000 to 250,000 clones; about nine tenths appear just once. Clones ranked in the top ten supply around 3.5% of the sample. Sequencing input: PBMCs or T cells enriched from blood (not recorded which). These receptors were obtained from a woman between 35 and 50 years old with acute COVID-19.

The chain recombines TRBV21-1 with TRBJ2-3; the DNA was not used to check the table's D call, TRBD2. TRBV21-1 is recorded as a pseudogene. This CDR3 has 16 residues. The chain's CDR3 is CASSTPSGFSTDTQYF. The CDR3 region has the DNA TGTGCCAGCAGCACGCCTTCGGGGTTCAGCACAGATACGCAGTATTTT.

V and J are TRBV27 and TRBJ1-4, with 11 bases lining up with TRBD1. The CDR3 is 18 amino acids. CDR1 is MNHEY, CDR2 SMNVEV, per germline (reference sequence). J lost 9 bases, V lost 2 bases, and 14 bases had no gene match. The CDR3 coding sequence is TGTGCCAGCAGTTTAGGGCGAACTCCGGGACAGGGGGGGAAAAAACTGTTTTTT. Translated: CASSLGRTPGQGGKKLFF.

The chain has TRBV15 and TRBJ1-6; tentative D call: TRBD1 (5 bases). Germline assignment: CDR1 LNHNV and CDR2 YYDKDF (reference sequence). The CDR3 sequence is 14 residues long. V was cut by 4 bases and J by 11 bases, with 15 bases left in between. CDR3 DNA sequence: TGTGCCACCAGCAAACGAACGCAGGGTACACCCCTCCACTTT. As protein: CATSKRTQGTPLHF. The variable domain in full, with the rest retrieved from reference TRBV15 and TRBJ1-6, is DAMVIQNPRYQVTQFGKPVTLSCSQTLNHNVMYWYQQKSSQAPKLLFHYYDKDFNNEADTPDNFQSRRPNTSFCFLDIRSPGLGDTAMYLCATSKRTQGTPLHFGNGTRLTVT.

V usage is TRBV30 and J usage is TRBJ1-1; D is unclear. The CDR3 length is 16 residues. V was cut by 2 bases and J by 0 bases, with 16 bases left in between. Germline CDR1 GTSNPN, CDR2 SVGIG (reference sequence). This CDR3 reads CAWSSSGIWMNTEAFF. The CDR3 nucleotides are TGTGCCTGGAGTAGTTCGGGGATCTGGATGAACACTGAAGCTTTCTTT.

The V call is TRBV4-1, the J call TRBJ2-1, with D possibly matching TRBD2 (6 bases). Trimming stripped 0 bases from V and 11 bases from J, with 17 bases between. CDR1 MGHRA and CDR2 YSYEKL come from the germline V gene. This CDR3 contains 15 residues. The CDR3 nucleotides read TGCGCCAGCAGCCAAGACCCCCTCGTGGAGGGCAAGCAGTTCTTC. This codes for CASSQDPLVEGKQFF.

Here the CDR3 DNA reads TGTGCCACCAGCACGGAGGAAGCCCCTGCCTACGAGCAGTACTTC. The encoded protein is CATSTEEAPAYEQYF. This chain joins TRBV15 and TRBJ2-7, with a possible D match to TRBD2 (5 bases). V shed 4 bases and J shed 2 bases, with 15 bases lying between them. The CDR3 totals 15 residues. Germline values: CDR1 LNHNV, CDR2 YYDKDF (reference sequence).

V and J are TRBV7-2 and TRBJ2-7; 9 bases align to TRBD2. Germline assignment: CDR1 SGHTA and CDR2 FQGNSA. V lost 4 bases, J lost 0 bases, and 4 bases stayed unmatched. The CDR3 has 15 residues. CDR3 nucleotides: TGTGCCAGCAGCTCCGGGACTAGCAACTCCTACGAGCAGTACTTC. Protein: CASSSGTSNSYEQYF.

This chain links TRBV11-1 with TRBJ1-1; D unclear. V lost 3 bases and J 5 bases, leaving 13 bases between the germline ends. Germline V CDR1 and CDR2: SGHAT, FQDESV (reference sequence). This CDR3 region has 14 residues. CDR3: CASSFEGSSTEAFF. The CDR3 DNA sequence: TGTGCCAGCAGCTTTGAGGGAAGTTCGACTGAAGCTTTCTTT.

The chain combines TRBV7-3 with TRBJ2-1; TRBD1 agrees at 8 bases. V was pared by 5 bases and J by 10 bases, with 13 bases of the junction left unmatched. This CDR3 is built from 15 residues. Germline V gene lookup returns CDR1 SGHTA and CDR2 FQGTGA. The CDR3 is CASSQGGQGILEQFF. The CDR3 coding sequence is TGTGCCAGCAGCCAAGGTGGACAGGGAATACTCGAGCAGTTCTTC.

The V call is TRBV12-3 or TRBV12-4, the J call TRBJ1-2; the match to TRBD1 covers 7 bases. The CDR3 length is 13 residues. V dropped 7 bases and J dropped 8; count of bases not matched to a gene: 10. CDR3 nucleotide sequence: TGTGCCAGCACAAACCAGGGGGTAAGGGGCTACACCTTC. This sequence encodes CASTNQGVRGYTF.

The genes are TRBV27 and TRBJ1-1, with 9 nucleotides matching TRBD1. Germline CDR1 MNHEY, CDR2 SMNVEV (reference sequence). The CDR3 runs to 13 residues. V was clipped by 10 bases and J by 6 bases; unmatched bases: 9. The CDR3 DNA follows: TGTGCCACCAAAGGGACAGGGCTATCTGAAGCTTTCTTT. This sequence encodes CATKGTGLSEAFF.

V is TRBV5-1 and J is TRBJ1-1; D may be TRBD1 (6 bases). Deletions cut 4 bases from V and 7 bases from J, with 14 bases between. The CDR3 has 13 amino acids. From germline, CDR1 is SGHRS and CDR2 YFSETQ. CDR3 DNA sequence: TGCGCCAGCAGCCCTGGGGGGGCGATTGAAGCTTTCTTT. Encoded protein: CASSPGGAIEAFF.